The next 9 T cell receptor beta chains were all read from a single sample in a study of T cells in Graves' hyperthyroidism and ophthalmopathy. Amplification yielded TCR beta CDR3 regions, with RNA transcripts as the source. The TCR CDR3 first-round RT-PCR relied on the HTBI primer set. TCRdb reprocessed the multiplex PCR reads via MiXCR and lists one record per CDR3 protein. This table has under 350,000 distinct CDR3 sequences, 17% appearing once. Sequencing was done on a sample of blood. These TCRs come from a woman aged 60-75 years with Graves' ophthalmopathy.

This clonotype was observed at least ten times. The chain joins TRBV30 to TRBJ2-7; D gene ambiguous. The CDR3 runs to 15 residues. With 2 bases removed from V and 0 bases from J, the gap between germline ends came to 14 bases. Germline assignment: CDR1 GTSNPN and CDR2 SVGIG (reference sequence). The CDR3 nucleotides are TGTGCCTGGAGTTCGACGGACGCATACTCCTACGAGCAGTACTTC. This codes for CAWSSTDAYSYEQYF.

This clonotype has a handful of counts. This chain joins TRBV4-2 and TRBJ2-2; 9 bases are a match to TRBD2. Germline loops: CDR1 LGHNA, CDR2 YNFKEQ. The length of the CDR3 is 15 residues. The V and J ends lost 3 bases and 7 bases, in that order; junction bases with no gene match: 6. For the CDR3, the DNA is TGTGCCAGCAGCCACGCGGGAGGGGTAAACGGGGAGCTGTTTTTT. It yields the protein CASSHAGGVNGELFF.

The CDR3 loop is CASSRRLAGGETQYF. The DNA for the CDR3 is TGTGCCAGCAGCCGGCGCCTAGCGGGGGGGGAGACCCAGTACTTC. The chain combines TRBV5-5 with TRBJ2-5; 12 positions match TRBD2. Germline CDR1 and CDR2: SGHKS and YYEKEE (reference sequence). Trimming took 4 bases from V and 5 from J; bases not matched to a gene: 6. This CDR3 has 15 amino acids. The whole variable domain, remainder taken from reference TRBV5-5 and TRBJ2-5, is DAGVTQSPTHLIKTRGQQVTLRCSPISGHKSVSWYQQVLGQGPQFIFQYYEKEERGRGNFPDRFSARQFPNYSSELNVNALLLGDSALYLCASSRRLAGGETQYFGPGTRLLVL.

The sample holds many counts of this clonotype. The V gene is TRBV5-1, the J gene TRBJ2-7; D is perhaps TRBD1 (6 bases). Trimming pared 0 bases from V and 6 bases from J, leaving 16 bases between. Germline values: CDR1 SGHRS, CDR2 YFSETQ. The CDR3 runs to 15 residues. The CDR3 loop reads CASSLVAQGSSEQYF. The CDR3 DNA sequence: TGCGCCAGCAGCTTGGTTGCTCAGGGGTCGAGCGAGCAGTACTTC.

This clonotype was seen repeatedly, ten times or more. This chain connects TRBV24-1 to TRBJ1-2; D uncertain. The ends were cut back, 4 bases at V and 2 bases at J, with 10 bases in the middle. Per the germline V gene, CDR1 is KGHDR and CDR2 is SFDVKD. CDR3 length: 14 residues. This CDR3 is CATSDPPANYGYTF. The CDR3 DNA is TGTGCCACCAGTGACCCCCCGGCCAACTATGGCTACACCTTC.

There are a few counts of this clonotype. This rearrangement joins TRBV5-1 to TRBJ2-5; the D is unclear. Germline CDR1 reads SGHRS; CDR2 reads YFSETQ. The CDR3 sequence is 12 residues long. V was pared by 4 bases and J by 2 bases, with 6 bases between. This CDR3 is CASSQPQETQYF. The CDR3, as DNA: TGCGCCAGCAGCCAGCCTCAAGAGACCCAGTACTTC.

This clonotype was counted many times. CDR3 bases: TGTGCCAGCAGTTATCAACCGGGGTTTATTATGAACACTGAAGCTTTCTTT. Amino acid sequence: CASSYQPGFIMNTEAFF. The chain is built from TRBV6-2 or TRBV6-3 and TRBJ1-1; D remains ambiguous. V was shortened by 3 bases and J by 0 bases, with 17 bases between the two germline ends. The CDR3 contains 17 residues. CDR1 and CDR2 from the germline V gene are MNHEY and SVGEGT.

This clonotype was counted many times. This chain links TRBV27 with TRBJ2-5; the match to TRBD1 covers 10 bases. With 7 bases clipped from V and 1 base from J, the junction kept 9 bases outside the gene matches. Per the germline V gene, CDR1 is MNHEY and CDR2 is SMNVEV (reference sequence). There are 16 residues in the CDR3. This CDR3 reads CASTTTGGDLQETQYF. DNA for the CDR3: TGTGCCAGCACTACGACAGGGGGCGACCTCCAAGAGACCCAGTACTTC.

This clonotype was seen only a few times. Possible read error: a much larger clone is one base away. V is TRBV27 and J is TRBJ2-7; D remains ambiguous. The length of the CDR3 is 13 residues. Germline CDR1 reads MNHEY; CDR2 reads SMNVEV (reference sequence). CDR3 loop: CASSPSRYYGQYF. CDR3 nucleotide sequence: TGTGCCAGCAGTCCTTCGAGATACTACGGGCAGTACTTC.